Listed here is a single T cell receptor beta chain. This sample was included in a study of blood T cell repertoires in COVID-19. On the study more broadly: The United States, Italy and Spain were the sources of the acute and convalescent COVID-19 samples.

The ends were cut back, 2 bases at V and 0 bases at J, with 12 bases in the middle. The CDR3 runs to 16 residues. Germline V gene data show CDR1 as LNHDA and CDR2 as SQIVND (reference sequence). Repertoires were generated with immunoSEQ multiplex PCR, while TCRdb's copy carries only in-frame clones and drops some. This table has fewer than 450,000 clones, approximately 85% appearing once. Study members were between about 18 and 95 years old and lived in approximately 25 US regions. Cohorts were determined from participant-reported clinical history. The gene calls are TRBV19 and TRBJ2-3; the D is unclear. Sequencing was carried out using PBMCs or T cells enriched from blood (not recorded which). This TCR derives from a woman in her thirties or forties with acute COVID-19. Here the CDR3 reads CASSIFSASSTDTQYF. The CDR3 DNA sequence: TGTGCCAGTAGTATATTCAGCGCATCTAGCACAGATACGCAGTATTTT.